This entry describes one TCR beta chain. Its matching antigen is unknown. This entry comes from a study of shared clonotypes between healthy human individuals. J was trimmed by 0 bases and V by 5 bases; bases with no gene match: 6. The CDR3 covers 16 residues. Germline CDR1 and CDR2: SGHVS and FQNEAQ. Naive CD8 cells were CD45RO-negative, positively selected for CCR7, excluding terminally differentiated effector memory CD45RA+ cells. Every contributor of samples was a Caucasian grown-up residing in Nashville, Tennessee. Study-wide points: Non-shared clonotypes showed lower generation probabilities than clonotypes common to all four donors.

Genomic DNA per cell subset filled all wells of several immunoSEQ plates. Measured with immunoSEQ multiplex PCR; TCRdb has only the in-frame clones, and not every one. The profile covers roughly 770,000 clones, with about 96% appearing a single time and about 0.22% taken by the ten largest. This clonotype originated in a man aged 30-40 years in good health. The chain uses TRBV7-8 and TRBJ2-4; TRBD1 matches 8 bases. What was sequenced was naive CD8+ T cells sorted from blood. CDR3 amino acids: CASSTGQGLAKNIQYF. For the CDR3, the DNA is TGTGCCAGCAGCACCGGACAGGGCCTAGCCAAAAACATTCAGTACTTC.